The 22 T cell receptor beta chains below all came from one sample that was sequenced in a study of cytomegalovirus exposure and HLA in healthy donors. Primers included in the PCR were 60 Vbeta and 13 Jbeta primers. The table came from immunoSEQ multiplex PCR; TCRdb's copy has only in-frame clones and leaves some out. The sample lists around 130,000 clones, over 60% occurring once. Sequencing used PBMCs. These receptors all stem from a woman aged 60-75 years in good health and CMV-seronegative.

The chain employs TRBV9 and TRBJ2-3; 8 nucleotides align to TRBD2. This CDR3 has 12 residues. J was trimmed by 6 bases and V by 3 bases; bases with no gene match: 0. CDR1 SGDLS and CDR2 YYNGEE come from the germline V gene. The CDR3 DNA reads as TGTGCCAGCAGCGGCGGGGGGGATACGCAGTATTTT. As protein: CASSGGGDTQYF.

Written as DNA, the CDR3 is TGTGCCAGCAGCTTGCTAGACACTGAAGCTTTCTTT. Translating it yields CASSLLDTEAFF. This chain links TRBV5-6 with TRBJ1-1, with unresolved D. Trimming took off 1 base at V and 3 bases at J, with 4 bases between the two ends. The CDR3 loop spans 12 amino acids. Per the germline V gene, CDR1 is SGHDT and CDR2 is YYEEEE.

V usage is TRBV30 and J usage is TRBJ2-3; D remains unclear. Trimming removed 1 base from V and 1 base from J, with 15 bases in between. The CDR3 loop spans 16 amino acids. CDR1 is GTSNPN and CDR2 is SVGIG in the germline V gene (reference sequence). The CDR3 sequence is CAWSEKRLPRTDTQYF. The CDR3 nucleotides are TGTGCCTGGAGTGAGAAGCGCCTCCCTCGCACAGATACGCAGTATTTT.

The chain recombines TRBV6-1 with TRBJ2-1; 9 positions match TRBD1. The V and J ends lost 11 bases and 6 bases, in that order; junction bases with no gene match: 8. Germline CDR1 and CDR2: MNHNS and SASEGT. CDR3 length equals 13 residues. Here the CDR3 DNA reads TGTGCCGCAAGGACAGGGGTGGGCAATGAGCAGTTCTTC. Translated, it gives CAARTGVGNEQFF.

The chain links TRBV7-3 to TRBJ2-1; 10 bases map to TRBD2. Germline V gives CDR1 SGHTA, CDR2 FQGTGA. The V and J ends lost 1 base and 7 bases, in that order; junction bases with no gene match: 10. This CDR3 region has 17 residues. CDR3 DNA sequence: TGTGCCAGCAGCTTAATGGGGGCTAGCGGGAGTAAGAATGAGCAGTTCTTC. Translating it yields CASSLMGASGSKNEQFF.

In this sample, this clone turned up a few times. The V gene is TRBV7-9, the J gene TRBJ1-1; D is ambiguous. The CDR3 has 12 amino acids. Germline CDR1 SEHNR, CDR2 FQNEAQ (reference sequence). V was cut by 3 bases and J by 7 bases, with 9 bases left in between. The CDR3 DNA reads TGTGCCAGCAGCTTCCACACAGATGAAGCTTTCTTT. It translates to CASSFHTDEAFF.

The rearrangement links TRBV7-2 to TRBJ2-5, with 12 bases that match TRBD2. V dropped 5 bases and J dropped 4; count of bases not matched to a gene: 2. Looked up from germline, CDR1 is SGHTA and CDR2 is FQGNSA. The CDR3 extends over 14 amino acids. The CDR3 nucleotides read TGTGCCAGCAGCCGGACTAGCGGGGTAGAGACCCAGTACTTC. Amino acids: CASSRTSGVETQYF.

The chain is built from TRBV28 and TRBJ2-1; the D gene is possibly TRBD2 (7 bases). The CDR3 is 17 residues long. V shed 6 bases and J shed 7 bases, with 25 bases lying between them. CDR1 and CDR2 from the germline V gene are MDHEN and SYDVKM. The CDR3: CASSRERGEGLSNEQFF. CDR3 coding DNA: TGTGCCAGCAGCAGAGAGAGGGGGGAGGGCCTGTCGAATGAGCAGTTCTTC.

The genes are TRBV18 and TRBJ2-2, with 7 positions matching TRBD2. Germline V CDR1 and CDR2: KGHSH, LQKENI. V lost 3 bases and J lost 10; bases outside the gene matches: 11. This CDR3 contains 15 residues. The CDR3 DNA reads TGTGCCAGCTCACCGTTACTAGCGCTTTCCGAGGAGCTGTTTTTT. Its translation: CASSPLLALSEELFF.

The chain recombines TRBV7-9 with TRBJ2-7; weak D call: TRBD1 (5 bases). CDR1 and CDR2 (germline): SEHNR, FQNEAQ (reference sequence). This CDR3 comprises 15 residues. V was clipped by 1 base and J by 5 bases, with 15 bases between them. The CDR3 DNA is TGTGCCAGCAGCTTAGAAGGGCAGGGTAAGAACGAGCAGTACTTC. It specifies CASSLEGQGKNEQYF.

The CDR3 reads CASSPPGLAGSEQYF. The CDR3 DNA sequence: TGTGCCAGCAGCCCTCCGGGACTAGCGGGGAGCGAGCAGTACTTC. The chain joins TRBV27 to TRBJ2-7, with 13 bases that match TRBD2. CDR3 length: 15 amino acids. Germline V gene lookup returns CDR1 MNHEY and CDR2 SMNVEV (reference sequence). Unmatched junction bases numbered 8, after V lost 6 bases and J lost 6 bases.

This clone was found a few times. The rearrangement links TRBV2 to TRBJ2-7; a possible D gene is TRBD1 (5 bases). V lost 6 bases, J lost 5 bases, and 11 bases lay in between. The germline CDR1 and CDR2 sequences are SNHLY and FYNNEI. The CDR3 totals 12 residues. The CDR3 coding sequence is TGTGCCAGCAGATTAGGGGTTGACGAGCAGTACTTC. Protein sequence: CASRLGVDEQYF. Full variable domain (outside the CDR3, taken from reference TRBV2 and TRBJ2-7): EPEVTQTPSHQVTQMGQEVILRCVPISNHLYFYWYRQILGQKVEFLVSFYNNEISEKSEIFDDQFSVERPDGSNFTLKIRSTKLEDSAMYFCASRLGVDEQYFGPGTRLTVT.

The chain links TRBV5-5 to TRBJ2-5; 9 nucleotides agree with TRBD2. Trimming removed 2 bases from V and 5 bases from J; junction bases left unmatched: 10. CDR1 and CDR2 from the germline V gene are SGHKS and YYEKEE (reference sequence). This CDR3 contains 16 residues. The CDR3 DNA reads TGTGCCAGCAGCTTCGCACCGGGACTAGCTTCTGAGACCCAGTACTTC. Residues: CASSFAPGLASETQYF.

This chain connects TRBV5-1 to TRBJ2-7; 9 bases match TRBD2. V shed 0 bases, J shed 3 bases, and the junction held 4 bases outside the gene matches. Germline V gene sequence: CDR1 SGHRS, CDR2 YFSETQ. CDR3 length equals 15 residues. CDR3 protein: CASSLGLADLYEQYF. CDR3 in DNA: TGCGCCAGCAGCTTGGGACTAGCGGATCTCTACGAGCAGTACTTC.

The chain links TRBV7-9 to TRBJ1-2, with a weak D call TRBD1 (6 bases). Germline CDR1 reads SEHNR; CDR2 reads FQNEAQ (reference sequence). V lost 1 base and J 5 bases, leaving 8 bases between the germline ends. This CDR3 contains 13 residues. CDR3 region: CASSLETGYGYTF. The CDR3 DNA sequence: TGTGCCAGCAGCTTAGAGACAGGATATGGCTACACCTTC.

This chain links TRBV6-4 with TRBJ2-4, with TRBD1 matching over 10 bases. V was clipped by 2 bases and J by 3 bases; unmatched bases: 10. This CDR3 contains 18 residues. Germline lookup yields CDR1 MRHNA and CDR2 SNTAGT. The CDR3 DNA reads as TGTGCCAGCAGTGACCACGGGGACAGGGGTTGGGTCAAAAACATTCAGTACTTC. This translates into CASSDHGDRGWVKNIQYF.

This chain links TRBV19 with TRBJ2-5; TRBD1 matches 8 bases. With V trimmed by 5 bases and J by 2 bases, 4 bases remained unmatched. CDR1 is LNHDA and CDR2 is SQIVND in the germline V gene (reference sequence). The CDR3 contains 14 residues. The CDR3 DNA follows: TGTGCCAGTAGTGCCGGGACAGGACAAGAGACCCAGTACTTC. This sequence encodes CASSAGTGQETQYF.

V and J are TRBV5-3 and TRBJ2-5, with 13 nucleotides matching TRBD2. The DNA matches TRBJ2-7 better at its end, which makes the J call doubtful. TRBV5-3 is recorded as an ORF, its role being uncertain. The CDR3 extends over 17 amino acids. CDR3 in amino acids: CARSLAALAGGSYEQYF. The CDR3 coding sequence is TGTGCCAGAAGCTTGGCCGCACTAGCGGGAGGGTCCTACGAGCAGTACTTC.

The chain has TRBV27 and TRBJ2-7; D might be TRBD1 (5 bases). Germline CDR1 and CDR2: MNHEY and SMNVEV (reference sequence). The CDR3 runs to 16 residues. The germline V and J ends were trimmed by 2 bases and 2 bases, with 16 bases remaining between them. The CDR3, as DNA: TGTGCCAGCAGTTTAAGGGGTGGGCTGACACCCTACGAGCAGTACTTC. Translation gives CASSLRGGLTPYEQYF.

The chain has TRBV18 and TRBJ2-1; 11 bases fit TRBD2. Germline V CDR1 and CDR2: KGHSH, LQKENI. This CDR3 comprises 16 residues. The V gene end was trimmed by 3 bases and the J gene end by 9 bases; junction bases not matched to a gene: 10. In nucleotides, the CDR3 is TGTGCCAGCTCACCGCCGGGACTAGCGGACCTCGGTGAGCAGTTCTTC. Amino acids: CASSPPGLADLGEQFF.

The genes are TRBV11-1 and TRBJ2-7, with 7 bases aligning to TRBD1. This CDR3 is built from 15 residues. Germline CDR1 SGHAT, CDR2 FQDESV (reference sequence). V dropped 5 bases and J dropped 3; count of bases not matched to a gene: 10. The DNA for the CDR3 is TGTGCCAGCAGCCAGGACAGGTACGCTTTCTACGAGCAGTACTTC. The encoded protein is CASSQDRYAFYEQYF.

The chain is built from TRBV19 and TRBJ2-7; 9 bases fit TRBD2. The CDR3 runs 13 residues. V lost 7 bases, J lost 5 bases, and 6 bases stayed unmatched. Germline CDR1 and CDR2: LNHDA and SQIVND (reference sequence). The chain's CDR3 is CASMRGGRDEQYF. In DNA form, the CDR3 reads TGTGCCAGTATGCGGGGGGGCCGCGACGAGCAGTACTTC.